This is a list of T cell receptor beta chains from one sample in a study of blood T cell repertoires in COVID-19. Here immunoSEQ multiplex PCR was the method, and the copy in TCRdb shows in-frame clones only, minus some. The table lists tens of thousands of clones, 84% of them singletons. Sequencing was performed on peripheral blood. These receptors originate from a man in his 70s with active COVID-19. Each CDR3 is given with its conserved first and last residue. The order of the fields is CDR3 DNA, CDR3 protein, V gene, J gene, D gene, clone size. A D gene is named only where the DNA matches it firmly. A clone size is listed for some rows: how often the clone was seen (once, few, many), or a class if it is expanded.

DNA: TGTGCCAGCAGCCCCCAGGGGGGCCTAAACATTCAGTACTTC
CDR3: CASSPQGGLNIQYF
V: TRBV11-2
J: TRBJ2-4
D: -
size: -

DNA: TGTGCCAGCAGCGTAGATTGGCCCCCGGGAGAGACCCAGTACTTC
CDR3: CASSVDWPPGETQYF
V: TRBV9
J: TRBJ2-5
D: -
size: -

DNA: TGTGCCAGCAGCTTATTTTTGAGGTTCAGGGGCTATCAGCCCCAGCATTTT
CDR3: CASSLFLRFRGYQPQHF
V: TRBV11-3
J: TRBJ1-5
D: -
size: once

DNA: TGTGCCAGCAGCCAAGATACTAGCGGGACAGATACGCAGTATTTT
CDR3: CASSQDTSGTDTQYF
V: TRBV14
J: TRBJ2-3
D: TRBD2
size: -

DNA: TGTGCCAGCAGCCCGGGACAGACGGGAGAAAAACTGTTTTTT
CDR3: CASSPGQTGEKLFF
V: TRBV7-9
J: TRBJ1-4
D: TRBD1
size: -

DNA: TGTGCCACCAGTGACCCGGGAGCGGCGAGTTACAATCAGCCCCAGCATTTT
CDR3: CATSDPGAASYNQPQHF
V: TRBV24-1
J: TRBJ1-5
D: -
size: -

DNA: TGTGCCAGCAGTTTAAGGGAGGAGCAGCCCCAGCATTTT
CDR3: CASSLREEQPQHF
V: TRBV12-3/TRBV12-4
J: TRBJ1-5
D: -
size: -

DNA: TGTGCCATCAGGGAAGCGGGAGAGGCCACCGGGGAGCTGTTTTTT
CDR3: CAIREAGEATGELFF
V: TRBV10-3
J: TRBJ2-2
D: TRBD2
size: few

DNA: TGCGCCAGCAGCCGGGCCGGGGGGCAGATGAACACTGAAGCTTTCTTT
CDR3: CASSRAGGQMNTEAFF
V: TRBV5-1
J: TRBJ1-1
D: -
size: -

DNA: TGTGCCAGCACCTCGGGCCATAAGCGGGAGTCCACAGATACGCAGTATTTT
CDR3: CASTSGHKRESTDTQYF
V: TRBV9
J: TRBJ2-3
D: TRBD2
size: -

DNA: TGCGCCAGCAGCTTGAGGGAGGGTTACAATGAGCAGTTCTTC
CDR3: CASSLREGYNEQFF
V: TRBV5-1
J: TRBJ2-1
D: TRBD2
size: -

DNA: TGTGCCAGCAGCAACCCGACAGTTCAGCCCCAGCATTTT
CDR3: CASSNPTVQPQHF
V: TRBV28
J: TRBJ1-5
D: -
size: few

DNA: TGTGCCAGCTCACCTAGGGACACCGATAACTATGGCTACACCTTC
CDR3: CASSPRDTDNYGYTF
V: TRBV18
J: TRBJ1-2
D: -
size: -

DNA: TGTGCCATCAGTGACCAGCGGGAGAGTGAGCAGTTCTTC
CDR3: CAISDQRESEQFF
V: TRBV10-3
J: TRBJ2-1
D: TRBD2
size: -

DNA: TGTGCCAGCAGCTCACGGACTAGCGGGGCCTACAATGAGCAGTTCTTC
CDR3: CASSSRTSGAYNEQFF
V: TRBV11-3
J: TRBJ2-1
D: TRBD2
size: -

DNA: TGTGCCAGCAGAGGAGCTAGCGCGGAGACCCAGTACTTC
CDR3: CASRGASAETQYF
V: TRBV7-2
J: TRBJ2-5
D: -
size: -

DNA: TGTGCCAGCAGTCCGCTAGCGGGACCCCTAGAGCAGTACTTC
CDR3: CASSPLAGPLEQYF
V: TRBV27
J: TRBJ2-7
D: TRBD2
size: -

DNA: TGTGCCAGCAGCGTGGAGACAGAGAACACTGAAGCTTTCTTT
CDR3: CASSVETENTEAFF
V: TRBV9
J: TRBJ1-1
D: -
size: -

DNA: TGCGCCAGCAGCTTGGTGGGGGACAGGGATGATGAGCAGTTCTTC
CDR3: CASSLVGDRDDEQFF
V: TRBV5-1
J: TRBJ2-1
D: TRBD1
size: -

DNA: TGTGCCACCAGTGACTCGGGACTAGTAGGGAACAATGAGCAGTTCTTC
CDR3: CATSDSGLVGNNEQFF
V: TRBV24-1
J: TRBJ2-1
D: TRBD2
size: -

DNA: TGCGCCAGCAGCCCCCGGGGACACCAAGGGGACTATGGCTACACCTTC
CDR3: CASSPRGHQGDYGYTF
V: TRBV5-1
J: TRBJ1-2
D: -
size: -

DNA: TGTGCCAGTACCTCGGGAGGATTACAAGAGACCCAGTACTTC
CDR3: CASTSGGLQETQYF
V: TRBV19
J: TRBJ2-5
D: TRBD2
size: -

DNA: TGTGCCAGCTCCCCCGACAGGGGACAGGGTCATGGCTACACCTTC
CDR3: CASSPDRGQGHGYTF
V: TRBV18
J: TRBJ1-2
D: TRBD1
size: -

DNA: TGTGCCAGCAGTGGAAGCGTCACAGGCAGCTCCTACGAGCAGTACTTC
CDR3: CASSGSVTGSSYEQYF
V: TRBV6-1
J: TRBJ2-7
D: -
size: -

DNA: TGTACAACGGGCAGGGAGGGCAATCAGCCCCAGCATTTT
CDR3: CTTGREGNQPQHF
V: TRBV28
J: TRBJ1-5
D: -
size: -

DNA: TGTGCCAGCAGCATATCCAGAAACCTTAACTATGGCTACACCTTC
CDR3: CASSISRNLNYGYTF
V: TRBV13
J: TRBJ1-2
D: -
size: once

DNA: TGCGCCAGCAGCCTTCAGCCGGGACAGAACACTGAAGCTTTCTTT
CDR3: CASSLQPGQNTEAFF
V: TRBV5-1
J: TRBJ1-1
D: -
size: -

DNA: TGTGCCAGCAGCGCCGGGACATCTTTCAGAGAGCAGTTCTTC
CDR3: CASSAGTSFREQFF
V: TRBV9
J: TRBJ2-1
D: -
size: -

DNA: TGTGCCAGCAGTGAGACAGGGGATCAGCCCCAGCATTTT
CDR3: CASSETGDQPQHF
V: TRBV25-1
J: TRBJ1-5
D: TRBD1
size: -

DNA: TGTGCCTGGAGTGGAGAGTTTGGCTACACCTTC
CDR3: CAWSGEFGYTF
V: TRBV30
J: TRBJ1-2
D: -
size: -

DNA: TGTGCCAGCTCCCAGGGCAGGGGTCAACACTACGAGCAGTACTTC
CDR3: CASSQGRGQHYEQYF
V: TRBV9
J: TRBJ2-7
D: -
size: -

DNA: TGCGCCAGCAGCCAAGACCCAAAAACAGGGGAAAGGAATGGCTACACCTTC
CDR3: CASSQDPKTGERNGYTF
V: TRBV4-3
J: TRBJ1-2
D: TRBD1
size: -

DNA: TGTGCCAGCACCAAACGAGGAAGGGGAGGGTCCGAGCAGTACTTC
CDR3: CASTKRGRGGSEQYF
V: TRBV6-5
J: TRBJ2-7
D: TRBD2
size: once

DNA: TGTGCCAGCAGCTTATTGGGGACAACTGGCTACACCTTC
CDR3: CASSLLGTTGYTF
V: TRBV7-3
J: TRBJ1-2
D: -
size: -

DNA: TGTGCCAGCACCCGGCCGGGACTACTGAACACCGGGGAGCTGTTTTTT
CDR3: CASTRPGLLNTGELFF
V: TRBV27
J: TRBJ2-2
D: TRBD2
size: -

DNA: TGTGCCAGCCAGACTAGCGGGGACTACGAGCAGTACTTC
CDR3: CASQTSGDYEQYF
V: TRBV28
J: TRBJ2-7
D: TRBD2
size: -

DNA: TGTGCCAGCAGCGTAGATCCGGCAGGGGGCACTGAAGCTTTCTTT
CDR3: CASSVDPAGGTEAFF
V: TRBV9
J: TRBJ1-1
D: TRBD1
size: -

DNA: TGTGCCAGCAGCCACCCAGGGCTCTCCAATGAGCAGTTCTTC
CDR3: CASSHPGLSNEQFF
V: TRBV3-1/TRBV3-2
J: TRBJ2-1
D: -
size: -

DNA: TGCGCCAGCGAAACAGGGAACAGTAGGGAGACCCAGTACTTC
CDR3: CASETGNSRETQYF
V: TRBV5-1
J: TRBJ2-5
D: -
size: -

DNA: TGTGCCACCAGTGGTGACACATTCGAGCAGTACTTC
CDR3: CATSGDTFEQYF
V: TRBV24-1
J: TRBJ2-7
D: -
size: -

DNA: TGCGCCAGCAGCGGCGATGGGTCGGGTCAGCCCCAGCATTTT
CDR3: CASSGDGSGQPQHF
V: TRBV5-1
J: TRBJ1-5
D: -
size: -

DNA: TGCGCCAGCAGCTACCTCGGGGACACTGAAGCTTTCTTT
CDR3: CASSYLGDTEAFF
V: TRBV5-1
J: TRBJ1-1
D: -
size: -

DNA: TGTGCCAGCAGCTTAGGGGGACTAGCGGGAGGAGCTAGCACAGATACGCAGTATTTT
CDR3: CASSLGGLAGGASTDTQYF
V: TRBV7-6
J: TRBJ2-3
D: TRBD2
size: -

DNA: TGTGCCAGCAGCGAAAGCAAGAACACCGGGGAGCTGTTTTTT
CDR3: CASSESKNTGELFF
V: TRBV21-1
J: TRBJ2-2
D: -
size: -

DNA: TGTGCCAGCAGCACCGGGACAGGGGTCGGGTACGAGCAGTACTTC
CDR3: CASSTGTGVGYEQYF
V: TRBV5-4
J: TRBJ2-7
D: TRBD1
size: -

DNA: TGTGCCAGCAGCCTAGATGCCGGTGAGCAGTTCTTC
CDR3: CASSLDAGEQFF
V: TRBV5-8
J: TRBJ2-1
D: -
size: -

DNA: TGCAGCGTTGTCCGGGGGCTAGCGGGAGATGAGCAGTACTTC
CDR3: CSVVRGLAGDEQYF
V: TRBV29-1
J: TRBJ2-7
D: TRBD2
size: -

DNA: TGTGCCAGCAGGGGAGGGGGCTATGGCTACACCTTC
CDR3: CASRGGGYGYTF
V: TRBV25-1
J: TRBJ1-2
D: -
size: -

DNA: TGTGCCAGCAGCTTAGCGATAGCGGGCTCTAAAAACAATGAGCAGTTCTTC
CDR3: CASSLAIAGSKNNEQFF
V: TRBV7-8
J: TRBJ2-1
D: TRBD2
size: -

DNA: TGTGCCAGCAGCCGGCGACCGGGACACCGCTCCCTCGCAGATACGCAGTATTTT
CDR3: CASSRRPGHRSLADTQYF
V: TRBV7-2
J: TRBJ2-3
D: -
size: -

DNA: TGTGCCAGCTCAACTACCGGACAGGGGGCAACTGAAGCTTTCTTT
CDR3: CASSTTGQGATEAFF
V: TRBV18
J: TRBJ1-1
D: TRBD1
size: -

DNA: TGTGCCAGCAGCCAAGATCCCGGGAGCCACGAGCAGTACTTC
CDR3: CASSQDPGSHEQYF
V: TRBV3-1/TRBV3-2
J: TRBJ2-7
D: -
size: -

DNA: TGTGCCAGCAGCTTAAGGCGGGGGGGAAAGGCTGAGCAGTTCTTC
CDR3: CASSLRRGGKAEQFF
V: TRBV7-2
J: TRBJ2-1
D: TRBD2
size: -

DNA: TGTGCCAGCAGCTGGACATTGGGCACTGAAGCTTTCTTT
CDR3: CASSWTLGTEAFF
V: TRBV5-5
J: TRBJ1-1
D: -
size: -

DNA: TGTGCCAGCAGCGATGCGGGACAGGGGCCCTACGAGCAGTACTTC
CDR3: CASSDAGQGPYEQYF
V: TRBV7-9
J: TRBJ2-7
D: TRBD1
size: -

DNA: TGTGCCAGCAGTGGACAGGGGAGGGAGCAGTACTTC
CDR3: CASSGQGREQYF
V: TRBV2
J: TRBJ2-7
D: TRBD1
size: -

DNA: TGTGCCAGCAGCCGTGGACTGGAAAGCTACGAGCAGTACTTC
CDR3: CASSRGLESYEQYF
V: TRBV7-2
J: TRBJ2-7
D: -
size: -